This TCR beta chain was sequenced for a study of shared clonotypes between healthy human individuals. Profiling relied on immunoSEQ multiplex PCR, and the TCRdb table lists in-frame clones only, not all of them. The repertoire holds millions of clones, with around 90% as singletons. The V gene's germline CDR1 is SGHRS and CDR2 YFSETQ. Between the trimmed V and J ends, which lost 4 bases and 0 bases, there was a span of 14 bases. This CDR3 contains 16 residues. The chain recombines TRBV5-1 with TRBJ1-3; D is uncertain. Source material: naive CD4+ T cells sorted from blood. Stated subset: CD45RA+ positively selected. The clonotype comes from a man between 18 and 35 years old in good health. The CDR3 nucleotides are TGCGCCAGCAGCCTCCCCGGAGGACGCTCTGGAAACACCATATATTTT. This codes for CASSLPGGRSGNTIYF.